Listed below are T cell receptor beta chains from one sample, sequenced in a study of blood T cell repertoires in COVID-19. Libraries were prepared by immunoSEQ multiplex PCR; TCRdb keeps only in-frame clonotypes and omits some of them. The sample holds 310,000 or so clones, around 90% seen once. Sequencing was carried out using PBMCs or T cells enriched from blood (not recorded which). The receptor source for this set is a woman aged 25-40 years who had recovered from COVID-19. CDR3s include the opening cysteine and the closing phenylalanine or tryptophan.

TRBJ2-3,14,TRBV4-3,CASSWGEHTDTQYF
TRBJ2-2,18,TRBV5-6,CASSLFGLAGGPSGELFF
TRBJ2-1,15,TRBV7-3,CASSLTEDHYNEQFF
TRBJ2-7,13,TRBV28,CASTQTGGYEQYF
TRBJ2-1,15,TRBV19,CASSIMRLAGNEQFF
TRBJ2-7,12,TRBV6-2/TRBV6-3,CASSGTVDEQYF
TRBJ1-2,17,TRBV28,CASSSITIRDREGGYTF
TRBJ2-1,16,TRBV15,CATSRDRREGRNEQFF
TRBJ2-1,19,TRBV5-5,CASSEGTSGRSIPSNEQFF
TRBJ1-4,16,TRBV4-1,CASSQDLPGPGEKLFF
TRBJ1-2,16,TRBV6-1,CASSDVGQGQNYGYTF
TRBJ2-7,15,TRBV5-6,CASSLEGTGWSTVNF
TRBJ1-1,15,TRBV6-5,CASNSLSGANTEAFF
TRBJ2-5,13,TRBV29-1,CSVERGPGETQYF